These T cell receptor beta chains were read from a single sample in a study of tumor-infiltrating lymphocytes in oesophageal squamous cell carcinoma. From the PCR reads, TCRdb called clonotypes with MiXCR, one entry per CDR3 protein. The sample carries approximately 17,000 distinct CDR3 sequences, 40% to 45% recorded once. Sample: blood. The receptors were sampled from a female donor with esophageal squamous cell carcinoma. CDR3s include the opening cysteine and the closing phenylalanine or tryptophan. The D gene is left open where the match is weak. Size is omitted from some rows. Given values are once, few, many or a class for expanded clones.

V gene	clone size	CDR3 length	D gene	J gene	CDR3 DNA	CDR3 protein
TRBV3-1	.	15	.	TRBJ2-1	TGTGCCAGCAGCCAAGATTTACAGGGATACAATGAGCAGTTCTTC	CASSQDLQGYNEQFF
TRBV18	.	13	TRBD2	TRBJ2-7	TGTGCCAGCTCCCCCGGGGGGTGGTACGAGCAGTACTTC	CASSPGGWYEQYF
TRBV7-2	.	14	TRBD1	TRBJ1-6	TGTGCCAGCAGCCTAGGACAGGGGAGTTCACCCCTCCACTTT	CASSLGQGSSPLHF
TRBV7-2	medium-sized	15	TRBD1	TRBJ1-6	TGTGCCAGCAGCTTAGAGGGCAGGGGGGGATCACCCCTCCACTTT	CASSLEGRGGSPLHF
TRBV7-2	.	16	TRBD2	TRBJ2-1	TGTGCCAGCAGCCACCCCGGACTAGCGGTCTACAATGAGCAGTTCTTC	CASSHPGLAVYNEQFF
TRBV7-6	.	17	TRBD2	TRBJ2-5	TGTGCCAGCAGCTTGTTGGGACTAGCACAAGGAAGGGGTGAGCAGTACTTC	CASSLLGLAQGRGEQYF
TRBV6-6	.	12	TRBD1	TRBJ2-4	TGTGCCAGCTTCAAGGGGGCCGGGGAGCTGTACTTC	CASFKGAGELYF
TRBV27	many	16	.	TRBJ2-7	TGTGCCAGCAGTATGCTGTGGCGGAGCTCCTACAATGAGCAGTACTTC	CASSMLWRSSYNEQYF
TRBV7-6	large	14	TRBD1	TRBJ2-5	TGTGCCAGCAGCTTAGGGACAGGGGCAGAGACCCAGTACTTC	CASSLGTGAETQYF
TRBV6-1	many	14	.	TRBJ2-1	TGTGCCAGCAGTCCACTGGTCTCCTACAATGAGCAGTTCTTC	CASSPLVSYNEQFF
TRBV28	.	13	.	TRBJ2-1	TGTGCCAGCAGTTCCGGGGGCCCCTACGAGCAGTTCTTC	CASSSGGPYEQFF
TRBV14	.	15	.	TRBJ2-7	TGTGCCAGCAGCCATGGGACTTCTACCTACTACGAGCAGTACTTC	CASSHGTSTYYEQYF
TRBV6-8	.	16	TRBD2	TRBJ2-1	TGTGCCAGCAGAAGGTTCTCGGGAGGGGGGTACAATGAGCAGTTCTTC	CASRRFSGGGYNEQFF
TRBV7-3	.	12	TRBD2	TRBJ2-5	TGTGCCAGCAGCCCCCCTGGGGGGGTGCAGTACTTC	CASSPPGGVQYF
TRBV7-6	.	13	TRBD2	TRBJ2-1	TGTGCCAGCAGCCCGGTGGGGGGGAATGAGCAGTTCTTC	CASSPVGGNEQFF
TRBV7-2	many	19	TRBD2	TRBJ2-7	TGTGCCAGCAGCTCGAGGGGCAGACTAGCGGGAGGTTCCTACAATGAGCAGTACTTC	CASSSRGRLAGGSYNEQYF
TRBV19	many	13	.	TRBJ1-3	TGTGCCAGTAGTTGGCTCTCTGGAAACACCATATATTTT	CASSWLSGNTIYF
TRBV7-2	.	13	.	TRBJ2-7	TGTGCCAGCAGCCCCCATCTGCTCGGCGAGCAGTACTTC	CASSPHLLGEQYF
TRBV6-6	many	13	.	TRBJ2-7	TGTGCCAGCAGTTACTCCGGGGGGCTCGAGCAGTACTTC	CASSYSGGLEQYF
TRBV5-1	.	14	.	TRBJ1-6	TGCGCCAGCAGCTCCTTAACTAGCTCCTACGAGCAGCACTTT	CASSSLTSSYEQHF
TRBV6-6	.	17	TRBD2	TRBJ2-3	TGTGCCAGCAGCAACCCGACTAGCGGGAGGGCCTCGGATACGCAGTATTTT	CASSNPTSGRASDTQYF
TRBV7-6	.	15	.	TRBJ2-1	TGTGCCAGCAGCCTCCCCTCGGGAGAGTACAATGAGCAGTTCTTC	CASSLPSGEYNEQFF
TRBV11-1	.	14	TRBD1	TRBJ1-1	TGTGCCAGCAGCTCCGGACAGGGCAACACTGAAGCTTTCTTT	CASSSGQGNTEAFF
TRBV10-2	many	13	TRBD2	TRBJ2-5	TGCGCCAGCAGAGCCGGGGGGGGAGGAACCCAGTACTTC	CASRAGGGGTQYF
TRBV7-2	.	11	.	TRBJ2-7	TGTGCCAGCAGCTCTCGACACGAGCAGTACTTC	CASSSRHEQYF
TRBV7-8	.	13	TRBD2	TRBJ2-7	TGTGCCAGCAGGGTAGCGGGAGTAGACGAGCAGTACTTC	CASRVAGVDEQYF
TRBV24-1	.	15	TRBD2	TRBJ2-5	TGTGCCACCAGTGATGCGGGAGGAGCCCAAGAGACCCAGTACTTC	CATSDAGGAQETQYF
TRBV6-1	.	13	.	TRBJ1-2	TGTGCCAGCAGTGAATACGAGTGCTTGGGCTACATCTTC	CASSEYECLGYIF
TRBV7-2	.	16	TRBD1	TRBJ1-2	TGTGCCAGCAGCTTAGTACCGGCGACAGGGCCCTATGGCTACACCTTC	CASSLVPATGPYGYTF
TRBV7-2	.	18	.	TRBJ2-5	TGTGCCAGCAGCTTAGTCGGCGCCACTACGTACGTTTCGGAGACCCAGTACTTC	CASSLVGATTYVSETQYF
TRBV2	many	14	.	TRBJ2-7	TGTGCCACCAAGGGACTGGGACCTTCCTACGAGCAGTACTTC	CATKGLGPSYEQYF
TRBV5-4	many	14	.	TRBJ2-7	TGTGCCAGCAGCTTGCGACAGTCGTCCTACGAGCAGTACTTC	CASSLRQSSYEQYF
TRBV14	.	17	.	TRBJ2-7	TGTGCCAGCAGCCAAGATATAAGGACCGCGAGCTCCTACGAGCAGTACTTC	CASSQDIRTASSYEQYF
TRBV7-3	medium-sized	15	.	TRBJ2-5	TGTGCCAGCAGCTTTCAGGGAGGCGGAGGGGAGACCCAGTACTTC	CASSFQGGGGETQYF
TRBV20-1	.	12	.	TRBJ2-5	TGCAGTGCTAGTGCAGGGACGGTGACCCAGTACTTC	CSASAGTVTQYF
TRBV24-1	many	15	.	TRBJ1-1	TGTGCCACCAGCGCACGGGGGGGGGTCAACACTGAAGCTTTCTTT	CATSARGGVNTEAFF
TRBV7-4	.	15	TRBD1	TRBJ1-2	TGTGCCAGCAGCCCCCCGGGACAGGGGAACTATGGCTACACCTTC	CASSPPGQGNYGYTF
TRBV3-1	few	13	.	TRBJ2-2	TGTGCCAGCAGCCAAACAGGCACCGGGGAGCTGTTTTTT	CASSQTGTGELFF
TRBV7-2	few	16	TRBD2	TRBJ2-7	TGTGCCAGCAGCTTAGAGACTAGCGGGGGGGCCTACGAGCAGTACTTC	CASSLETSGGAYEQYF
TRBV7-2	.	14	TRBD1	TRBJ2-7	TGTGCCAGCAGCTTAGGAGGGGGCGCCTACGAGCAGTACTTC	CASSLGGGAYEQYF
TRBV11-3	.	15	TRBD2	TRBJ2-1	TGTGCCAGCAGTTTAGGGACTAGCGGCTTGGATGAGCAGTTCTTC	CASSLGTSGLDEQFF
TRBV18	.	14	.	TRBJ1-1	TGTGCCAGCTCACCAAGGCCAGACCACACTGAAGCTTTCTTT	CASSPRPDHTEAFF
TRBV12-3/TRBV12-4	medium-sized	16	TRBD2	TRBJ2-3	TGTGCCAGCGGAAAAGCGACTAGCGGCCGCACAGATACGCAGTATTTT	CASGKATSGRTDTQYF
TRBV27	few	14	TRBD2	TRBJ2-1	TGTGCCACCTACCTAGCGGGGGGTGACAATGAGCAGTTCTTC	CATYLAGGDNEQFF
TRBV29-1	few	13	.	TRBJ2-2	TGCAGCGTTTTTACTACGAACACCGGGGAGCTGTTTTTT	CSVFTTNTGELFF
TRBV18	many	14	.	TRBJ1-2	TGTGCCAGCTCATCCTCGACTGGGGGCTATGGCTACACCTTC	CASSSSTGGYGYTF
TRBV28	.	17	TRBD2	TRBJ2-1	TGTGCCAGCAGTTCTACACCCTTTAGCGGGACCTACAATGAGCAGTTCTTC	CASSSTPFSGTYNEQFF
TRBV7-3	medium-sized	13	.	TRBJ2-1	TGTGCCAGCAGCTTAACTGCCGGTAATGAGCAGTTCTTC	CASSLTAGNEQFF
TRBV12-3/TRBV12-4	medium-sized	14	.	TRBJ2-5	TGTGCCAGCAGTTTATTTGACAGACAAGAGACCCAGTACTTC	CASSLFDRQETQYF
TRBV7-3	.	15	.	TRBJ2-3	TGTGCCAGCAGCTCGATCAGCGGATACACAGATACGCAGTATTTT	CASSSISGYTDTQYF
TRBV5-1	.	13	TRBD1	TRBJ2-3	TGCGCCAGCAGCCGGACAGGGTACGATACGCAGTATTTT	CASSRTGYDTQYF